These 24 T cell receptor beta chains share one sample of origin, sequenced in a study of cytomegalovirus exposure and HLA in healthy donors (dated by TCRdb to 2015 to 2018). Library generation was performed with the immunoSEQ multiplex PCR assay. Imported from immuneACCESS, the table was reduced by TCRdb to in-frame sequences with V and J called. These copies leave out some clones; in studies compared against another copy, an unresolved V gene accounts for under half, and the cause of the remainder is not known. The sample profile shows around 90,000 clones; 84% of them were found once. 9.5% to 13% of the sample is held by the ten biggest clonotypes. The sequenced sample was PBMCs. These receptors all come from a woman aged 18 to 35 in good health and CMV-seropositive.

The chain couples TRBV7-9 to TRBJ1-5; TRBD1 matches at 11 bases. Trimming cost V 5 bases and J 7 bases; bases outside gene matches: 1. Germline V gene sequence: CDR1 SEHNR, CDR2 FQNEAQ (reference sequence). This CDR3 spans 13 amino acids. The CDR3: CASSRTGGQPQHF. The CDR3 DNA follows: TGTGCCAGCAGCCGGACAGGGGGCCAGCCCCAGCATTTT.

The CDR3 sequence: CAWSVDRGRHQPQHF. The DNA for the CDR3 is TGTGCCTGGAGTGTAGACAGGGGGCGGCATCAGCCCCAGCATTTT. V and J are TRBV30 and TRBJ1-5, with 10 bases identical to TRBD1. V lost 0 bases and J lost 5; bases outside the gene matches: 4. The CDR3 has 15 residues. CDR1 and CDR2 from the germline V gene are GTSNPN and SVGIG (reference sequence).

The CDR3 DNA is TGTGCCAGCAGTGAGGGAGACCTCAATCAGCCCCAGCATTTT. It codes for CASSEGDLNQPQHF. The chain employs TRBV6-1 and TRBJ1-5; D gene ambiguous. This CDR3 comprises 14 residues. The V and J ends lost 3 bases and 3 bases respectively, with 9 bases between them. Germline V gene sequence: CDR1 MNHNS, CDR2 SASEGT.

This chain uses TRBV18 with TRBJ1-1; 9 nucleotides agree with TRBD1. Germline V gene data show CDR1 as KGHSH and CDR2 as LQKENI. Germline trimming cut 1 base from V and 3 bases from J; bases unmatched to any gene: 15. The CDR3 sequence is 19 residues long. In DNA, the CDR3 is TGTGCCAGCTCACCACTCCTCGGACAGGGGAAAGGGGGTTACACTGAAGCTTTCTTT. It is translated as CASSPLLGQGKGGYTEAFF.

This clone appeared a single time. J is TRBJ1-1 and V is TRBV18; TRBD1 might be the D (6 bases). The V gene lost 2 bases and the J gene lost 11 bases, with 9 bases spanning the gap. This CDR3 is 11 amino acids long. CDR1 is KGHSH, CDR2 LQKENI, per germline. In nucleotides, the CDR3 is TGTGCCAGCTCACCAGGACAGTGGGCTTTCTTT. Translated: CASSPGQWAFF.

V gene TRBV2 combines with J gene TRBJ1-5; D may be TRBD1 (6 bases). The CDR3 contains 16 residues. V was pared by 0 bases and J by 7 bases, with 16 bases between. Germline V lookup: CDR1 SNHLY, CDR2 FYNNEI. The DNA of the CDR3 is TGTGCCAGCAGTGAAGCGCGGGCAGGGGTAGGACAGCCCCAGCATTTT. It encodes CASSEARAGVGQPQHF.

This clone appeared once. The chain combines TRBV9 with TRBJ1-1; TRBD1 might be the D (6 bases). Deletions cut 5 bases from V and 3 bases from J, with 11 bases between. This CDR3 is 13 amino acids long. Germline V gene lookup returns CDR1 SGDLS and CDR2 YYNGEE. In nucleotides, the CDR3 is TGTGCCAGCAGTAAAGGACAGCACACTGAAGCTTTCTTT. Translated, it gives CASSKGQHTEAFF.

V gene TRBV28 combines with J gene TRBJ2-7, with 9 nucleotides matching TRBD1. This CDR3 is 16 amino acids long. CDR1 is MDHEN and CDR2 is SYDVKM in the germline V gene. Trimming removed 6 bases from V and 2 bases from J; junction bases left unmatched: 11. The CDR3 coding sequence is TGTGCCAGCAGGGACCGGGACAGGGATCCCCCCTACGAGCAGTACTTC. Its protein is CASRDRDRDPPYEQYF.

The J gene is TRBJ1-5, the V gene TRBV7-8, with no clear D. The germline gives CDR1 SGHVS, CDR2 FQNEAQ. The CDR3 spans 14 residues. Trimming shortened V by 2 bases and J by 6 bases, and 11 bases separated the two germline ends. In nucleotides, the CDR3 is TGTGCCAGCAGCTTAACCGGGGATCCTCAGCCCCAGCATTTT. It specifies CASSLTGDPQPQHF.

This chain connects TRBV28 to TRBJ1-2, with D unclear. Trimming pared 3 bases from V and 4 bases from J, leaving 9 bases between. The CDR3 loop spans 13 amino acids. The germline V gene encodes CDR1 MDHEN and CDR2 SYDVKM. The CDR3 protein is CASSFRNGYGYTF. In nucleotides, the CDR3 is TGTGCCAGCAGTTTTAGAAACGGCTATGGCTACACCTTC.

A single count supports this clone. The chain has TRBV28 and TRBJ2-2, with a weak D call TRBD1 (7 bases). The CDR3 has 16 amino acids. Per the germline V gene, CDR1 is MDHEN and CDR2 is SYDVKM. The V end lost 7 bases, the J end lost 4 bases, and 19 bases lay between the germline ends. The CDR3, as DNA: TGTGCCAGCATTAAGTGGGGCAGGGGGGTCACCGGGGAGCTGTTTTTT. Protein sequence: CASIKWGRGVTGELFF. The full variable domain, with the rest looked up from reference TRBV28 and TRBJ2-2, is DVKVTQSSRYLVKRTGEKVFLECVQDMDHENMFWYRQDPGLGLRLIYFSYDVKMKEKGDIPEGYSVSREKKERFSLILESASTNQTSMYLCASIKWGRGVTGELFFGEGSRLTVL.

This clone was recorded once. J is TRBJ1-1 and V is TRBV5-1; 7 nucleotides match TRBD1. V dropped 7 bases and J dropped 0; count of bases not matched to a gene: 9. CDR1 and CDR2 from the germline V gene are SGHRS and YFSETQ. This CDR3 spans 15 amino acids. CDR3 sequence: CASGPGQFMNTEAFF. For the CDR3, the DNA is TGCGCCAGCGGACCGGGACAGTTTATGAACACTGAAGCTTTCTTT. The whole variable domain, filled in from reference TRBV5-1 and TRBJ1-1, reads KAGVTQTPRYLIKTRGQQVTLSCSPISGHRSVSWYQQTPGQGLQFLFEYFSETQRNKGNFPGRFSGRQFSNSRSEMNVSTLELGDSALYLCASGPGQFMNTEAFFGQGTRLTVV.

The CDR3 spells CASSLEAQSSVETQYF. For the CDR3, the DNA is TGTGCCAGCAGCTTAGAGGCTCAGTCCAGCGTGGAGACCCAGTACTTC. V usage is TRBV7-9 and J usage is TRBJ2-5; D is undetermined. Trimming shortened V by 1 base and J by 5 bases, and 17 bases separated the two germline ends. The CDR3 contains 16 residues. Per the germline V gene, CDR1 is SEHNR and CDR2 is FQNEAQ (reference sequence).

This CDR3 reads CASRLDRGQADTQYF. CDR3 sequence (DNA): TGTGCCAGCAGATTGGACAGGGGGCAGGCAGATACGCAGTATTTT. The genes are TRBV27 and TRBJ2-3, with 11 bases lining up with TRBD1. CDR1 is MNHEY and CDR2 is SMNVEV in the germline V gene (reference sequence). CDR3 length equals 15 residues. V was clipped by 6 bases and J by 4 bases; unmatched bases: 6.

The V call is TRBV5-1, the J call TRBJ2-2, with 9 bases that match TRBD2. Looked up from germline, CDR1 is SGHRS and CDR2 is YFSETQ. The ends lost 0 bases at V and 4 bases at J; junction bases unmatched: 7. The CDR3 has 17 amino acids. CDR3 amino acids: CASSLGGLAPFTGELFF. DNA of the CDR3: TGCGCCAGCAGCTTGGGGGGACTAGCACCTTTCACCGGGGAGCTGTTTTTT. Based on the CDR3 plus reference TRBV5-1 and TRBJ2-2, the full variable domain is KAGVTQTPRYLIKTRGQQVTLSCSPISGHRSVSWYQQTPGQGLQFLFEYFSETQRNKGNFPGRFSGRQFSNSRSEMNVSTLELGDSALYLCASSLGGLAPFTGELFFGEGSRLTVL.

V gene TRBV15 combines with J gene TRBJ2-2; 7 bases match TRBD1. The CDR3 runs 17 residues. J was trimmed by 6 bases and V by 0 bases; bases with no gene match: 10. In germline, CDR1 is LNHNV, CDR2 YYDKDF (reference sequence). The CDR3 DNA reads as TGTGCCACCAGCAGAGATCTTCGGACAGGTGTCGCCGGGGAGCTGTTTTTT. Its protein product is CATSRDLRTGVAGELFF.

The chain recombines TRBV29-1 with TRBJ2-7, with 7 bases that match TRBD2. J gave up 3 bases and V 7 bases, and 9 bases lay outside the gene matches. CDR1 SQVTM and CDR2 ANQGSEA come from the germline V gene. The CDR3 totals 13 residues. CDR3 nucleotides: TGCAGCGACGAGGGAGGGCGGAACTACGAGCAGTACTTC. Translating gives CSDEGGRNYEQYF.

The gene calls are TRBV6-5 and TRBJ1-2, with D possibly being TRBD1 (6 bases). Germline lookup yields CDR1 MNHEY and CDR2 SVGAGI. The CDR3 sequence is 13 residues long. The germline V and J ends were trimmed by 3 bases and 6 bases, with 11 bases remaining between them. The CDR3 coding sequence is TGTGCCAGCAGTTATACAGGGTTCAATGGCTACACCTTC. It yields the protein CASSYTGFNGYTF.

The chain has TRBV7-9 and TRBJ2-7; 9 positions agree with TRBD1. The germline CDR1 and CDR2 sequences are SEHNR and FQNEAQ (reference sequence). J gave up 7 bases and V 8 bases, and 9 bases lay outside the gene matches. The CDR3 contains 13 residues. CDR3 amino acids: CASEQGALGEQYF. The CDR3 nucleotides are TGTGCCAGCGAACAGGGGGCCTTAGGAGAGCAGTACTTC.

This chain uses TRBV28 with TRBJ1-1, with D tentatively TRBD1 (6 bases). V was shortened by 5 bases and J by 3 bases, with 13 bases between the two germline ends. There are 14 residues in the CDR3. The germline V gene has CDR1 MDHEN and CDR2 SYDVKM. As DNA, the CDR3 is TGTGCCAGCAGTACAGGGTGGGGTGACACTGAAGCTTTCTTT. Protein product: CASSTGWGDTEAFF. Looking up the rest from reference TRBV28 and TRBJ1-1 gives the full variable domain: DVKVTQSSRYLVKRTGEKVFLECVQDMDHENMFWYRQDPGLGLRLIYFSYDVKMKEKGDIPEGYSVSREKKERFSLILESASTNQTSMYLCASSTGWGDTEAFFGQGTRLTVV.

V gene TRBV4-1 combines with J gene TRBJ1-1; D uncertain. Per germline, CDR1 MGHRA and CDR2 YSYEKL. Trimming took 1 base from V and 1 from J, leaving 7 bases between them. The CDR3 is 14 residues long. The CDR3 sequence: CASSQGHKNTEAFF. As DNA, the CDR3 is TGCGCCAGCAGCCAAGGACACAAGAACACTGAAGCTTTCTTT.

The genes are TRBV2 and TRBJ2-3, with 9 bases matching TRBD1. The CDR3 loop spans 13 amino acids. The V segment lost 5 bases and the J segment 6 bases; nucleotides outside the gene matches: 3. CDR1 is SNHLY and CDR2 is FYNNEI in the germline V gene. In DNA, the CDR3 is TGTGCCAGCAGTACAGGGGGCGAGGATACGCAGTATTTT. Residues: CASSTGGEDTQYF. Full variable domain (missing parts from reference TRBV2 and TRBJ2-3): EPEVTQTPSHQVTQMGQEVILRCVPISNHLYFYWYRQILGQKVEFLVSFYNNEISEKSEIFDDQFSVERPDGSNFTLKIRSTKLEDSAMYFCASSTGGEDTQYFGPGTRLTVL.

This chain uses TRBV7-3 with TRBJ2-5; 8 bases fit TRBD1. With V trimmed by 3 bases and J by 3 bases, 0 bases remained unmatched. This CDR3 spans 13 amino acids. The germline V gene has CDR1 SGHTA and CDR2 FQGTGA. In nucleotides, the CDR3 is TGTGCCAGCAGCTTGACAGGGGAAGAGACCCAGTACTTC. This codes for CASSLTGEETQYF.

The genes are TRBV30 and TRBJ2-7; D not resolved. V was cut by 0 bases and J by 3 bases, with 9 bases left in between. The CDR3 runs 13 residues. Germline V gene lookup returns CDR1 GTSNPN and CDR2 SVGIG (reference sequence). CDR3 nucleotides: TGTGCCTGGAGTGTAATAGATTTCTACGAGCAGTACTTC. Protein: CAWSVIDFYEQYF.